This T cell receptor (beta chain) is from a study of CD8 T cells in Susac syndrome. In germline, CDR1 is SGHKS, CDR2 YYEKEE (reference sequence). This CDR3 spans 13 amino acids. V lost 2 bases to trimming and J lost 8 bases; unmatched junction nucleotides: 4. Roughly 0.45 to 1 ug RNA was reverse transcribed with random hexamers. TCR beta CDR3 was amplified by immunoSEQ covering 54 Vbeta and 13 Jbeta. TCRdb reprocessed the immunoSEQ multiplex PCR reads via MiXCR and lists one record per CDR3 protein. The table lists about 140,000 distinct CDR3 sequences, approximately 95% of them singletons. V and J are TRBV5-5 and TRBJ2-1; TRBD2 matches 7 bases. The sample comprised CD4+ T cells from PBMCs. The receptor's source is a human donor with Susac syndrome. CDR3 nucleotides: TGTGCCAGCAGCTTAACTAGCGCCGATGAGCAGTTCTTC. It encodes CASSLTSADEQFF.